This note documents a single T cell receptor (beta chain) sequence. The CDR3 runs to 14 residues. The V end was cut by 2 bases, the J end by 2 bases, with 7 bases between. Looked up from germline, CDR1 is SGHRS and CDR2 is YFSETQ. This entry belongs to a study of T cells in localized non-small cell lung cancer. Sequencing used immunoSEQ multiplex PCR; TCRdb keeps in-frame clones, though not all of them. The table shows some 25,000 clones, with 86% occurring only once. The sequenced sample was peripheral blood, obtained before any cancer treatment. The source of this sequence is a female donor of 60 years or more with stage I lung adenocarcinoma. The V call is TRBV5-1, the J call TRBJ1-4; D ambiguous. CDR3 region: CASSFDGTNEKLFF. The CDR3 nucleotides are TGCGCCAGCAGCTTCGACGGTACTAATGAAAAACTGTTTTTT.